The 24 T cell receptor beta chains in this list originate from one sample, sequenced in a study of early T cells in non-severe SARS-CoV-2 infection. MiXCR, applied by TCRdb to the 5' RACE reads, yields one record per CDR3 protein. The data show 60,000 to 70,000 distinct CDR3 sequences, with roughly 9.1% seen just once and 3.2% held by the top ten. Sequenced material: whole blood. Receptors were obtained from an adult who was a healthcare worker with PCR-confirmed SARS-CoV-2 infection or an uninfected control (not recorded which).

The chain carries TRBV20-1 and TRBJ2-1; 12 bases fit TRBD2. This CDR3 comprises 14 residues. Germline CDR1 reads DFQATT; CDR2 reads SNEGSKA (reference sequence). Unmatched junction bases numbered 3, after V lost 5 bases and J lost 4 bases. CDR3 bases: TGCAGTGCTTTGACTAGCGGGAGATACAATGAGCAGTTCTTC. Its translation is CSALTSGRYNEQFF.

This clonotype was counted many times. The rearrangement links TRBV19 to TRBJ2-7, with 7 nucleotides matching TRBD2. Unmatched junction bases numbered 6, after V lost 7 bases and J lost 3 bases. CDR1 LNHDA and CDR2 SQIVND come from the germline V gene (reference sequence). The CDR3 has 13 residues. The DNA of the CDR3 is TGTGCCAGTACCCCGGGAGGAGACTACGAGCAGTACTTC. It is translated as CASTPGGDYEQYF.

This clonotype has ten or more counts. The chain links TRBV5-1 to TRBJ2-4; 11 bases are a match to TRBD2. CDR3 length: 18 amino acids. Germline V gives CDR1 SGHRS, CDR2 YFSETQ. The J segment lost 2 bases and the V segment lost 2 bases, leaving 9 bases of the junction unmatched. The CDR3 bases are TGCGCCAGCAGCTTAACCGTTCTAGCGGGAGGAACCAAAAACATTCAGTACTTC. As protein: CASSLTVLAGGTKNIQYF. Based on the CDR3 plus reference TRBV5-1 and TRBJ2-4, the full variable domain is KAGVTQTPRYLIKTRGQQVTLSCSPISGHRSVSWYQQTPGQGLQFLFEYFSETQRNKGNFPGRFSGRQFSNSRSEMNVSTLELGDSALYLCASSLTVLAGGTKNIQYFGAGTRLSVL.

This clonotype was seen a few times. J is TRBJ2-5 and V is TRBV9; 7 bases map to TRBD2. CDR3 length equals 15 residues. The germline V gene encodes CDR1 SGDLS and CDR2 YYNGEE. The V gene end was trimmed by 2 bases and the J gene end by 4 bases; junction bases not matched to a gene: 8. CDR3 loop: CASSVGGSFRETQYF. The CDR3 DNA sequence: TGTGCCAGCAGCGTTGGCGGGAGTTTCAGAGAGACCCAGTACTTC.

V usage is TRBV5-6 and J usage is TRBJ1-5; 9 positions match TRBD1. The trim removed 4 bases at V and 3 bases at J, leaving 5 bases unmatched. Germline V gives CDR1 SGHDT, CDR2 YYEEEE. This CDR3 has 15 amino acids. CDR3 DNA sequence: TGTGCCAGCAGCCCAGGGACAGGGAACAATCAGCCCCAGCATTTT. The encoded protein is CASSPGTGNNQPQHF. The variable domain in full, with the rest retrieved from reference TRBV5-6 and TRBJ1-5, is DAGVTQSPTHLIKTRGQQVTLRCSPKSGHDTVSWYQQALGQGPQFIFQYYEEEERQRGNFPDRFSGHQFPNYSSELNVNALLLGDSALYLCASSPGTGNNQPQHFGDGTRLSIL.

The chain employs TRBV14 and TRBJ1-1, with a possible D match to TRBD1 (6 bases). Germline V gives CDR1 SGHDN, CDR2 FVKESK. The CDR3 has 16 residues. V lost 0 bases, J lost 0 bases, and 11 bases lay in between. The CDR3 loop is CASSQETGFLNTEAFF. The CDR3 coding sequence is TGTGCCAGCAGCCAAGAGACAGGATTTCTGAACACTGAAGCTTTCTTT. Full variable domain (missing parts from reference TRBV14 and TRBJ1-1): EAGVTQFPSHSVIEKGQTVTLRCDPISGHDNLYWYRRVMGKEIKFLLHFVKESKQDESGMPNNRFLAERTGGTYSTLKVQPAELEDSGVYFCASSQETGFLNTEAFFGQGTRLTVV.

This clonotype was observed at least ten times. This sequence joins TRBV6-6 and TRBJ2-1; possibly TRBD2 for D (5 bases). Germline V gene data show CDR1 as MNHNY and CDR2 as SVGAGI (reference sequence). This CDR3 comprises 14 residues. V lost 0 bases and J lost 3, with 6 bases in between. DNA for the CDR3: TGTGCCAGCAGTTACTCGCGGGTCTACAATGAGCAGTTCTTC. It yields the protein CASSYSRVYNEQFF.

This chain joins TRBV5-1 and TRBJ1-1; maybe TRBD1 (5 bases). Germline CDR1 SGHRS, CDR2 YFSETQ. Trimming shortened V by 3 bases and J by 0 bases, and 9 bases separated the two germline ends. The CDR3 loop spans 14 amino acids. The CDR3 sequence: CASSSGTLNTEAFF. The CDR3 coding sequence is TGCGCCAGCAGCTCTGGGACGCTGAACACTGAAGCTTTCTTT.

The chain links TRBV29-1 to TRBJ2-5; TRBD2 is a possible D gene (5 bases). V shed 4 bases and J shed 2 bases, with 8 bases lying between them. The CDR3 is 12 amino acids. CDR1 is SQVTM, CDR2 ANQGSEA, per germline. The CDR3 DNA follows: TGCAGCGTTGCTGAGGGACAAGAGACCCAGTACTTC. Amino acid sequence: CSVAEGQETQYF.

There are a few counts of this clonotype. CDR3 sequence (DNA): TGTGCCAGCAGTTTAGCGCGGGGGGAGTCCTACGAGCAGTACTTC. Translated: CASSLARGESYEQYF. The rearrangement uses TRBV12-3 or TRBV12-4 and TRBJ2-7, with TRBD2 identical over 8 bases. CDR3 length: 15 amino acids. V lost 0 bases to trimming and J lost 1 base; unmatched junction nucleotides: 2.

This clonotype was found many times. V and J are TRBV6-5 and TRBJ2-7; TRBD2 agrees at 8 bases. Germline V CDR1 and CDR2: MNHEY, SVGAGI. V lost 0 bases, J lost 0 bases, and 7 bases stayed unmatched. The CDR3 extends over 17 amino acids. The CDR3 coding sequence is TGTGCCAGCAGTTACTCGACCAGCGGGGGTAGCTCCTACGAGCAGTACTTC. This gives the protein CASSYSTSGGSSYEQYF.

This clonotype was detected many times. The rearrangement uses TRBV9 and TRBJ2-1, with D possibly being TRBD1 (6 bases). Between the trimmed V and J ends, which lost 3 bases and 4 bases, there was a span of 11 bases. Germline V CDR1 and CDR2: SGDLS, YYNGEE. The CDR3 totals 14 residues. The CDR3 sequence is CASSGRDKYNEQFF. DNA of the CDR3: TGTGCCAGCAGCGGCCGGGACAAATACAATGAGCAGTTCTTC.

The V and J genes are TRBV20-1 and TRBJ1-1, with 7 bases that match TRBD1. Germline loops: CDR1 DFQATT, CDR2 SNEGSKA (reference sequence). J gave up 3 bases and V 5 bases, and 3 bases lay outside the gene matches. The CDR3 runs 12 residues. CDR3 in DNA: TGCAGTGCTGACACAGGGGACACTGAAGCTTTCTTT. Its translation is CSADTGDTEAFF.

As regards this clonotype: One end of the junction is discordant with germline, which a read error may explain. This chain joins TRBV7-8 and TRBJ1-1; D unresolved. Germline V gives CDR1 SGHVS, CDR2 FQNEAQ. CDR3 length equals 11 residues. The CDR3 DNA follows: TGTGCCAACAGCTTGCGCGGAGAAGCTTTCTTT. Encoded protein: CANSLRGEAFF.

The chain joins TRBV28 to TRBJ2-7, with a weak D call TRBD2 (5 bases). CDR3 size: 17 residues. The V gene lost 6 bases and the J gene lost 0 bases, with 21 bases spanning the gap. Germline CDR1 is MDHEN and CDR2 is SYDVKM. The CDR3 coding sequence is TGTGCCAGCAGCTCTTTTTTCACTAGGGCGAGCTCCTACGAGCAGTACTTC. Its translation is CASSSFFTRASSYEQYF.

The chain uses TRBV6-2 or TRBV6-3 and TRBJ2-4, with a tentative D call TRBD2 (5 bases). The germline V gene has CDR1 MNHEY and CDR2 SVGEGT. The CDR3 length is 15 residues. The germline V and J ends were trimmed by 2 bases and 9 bases, with 17 bases remaining between them. The CDR3, as DNA: TGTGCCAGCAGTTACGGCTTTGACGGGGTGGTCATTCAGTACTTC. This translates into CASSYGFDGVVIQYF.

CDR3 residues: CASSLDSGPYNEQFF. The CDR3 coding sequence is TGCGCCAGCAGCTTGGATTCAGGGCCTTACAATGAGCAGTTCTTC. The gene calls are TRBV5-1 and TRBJ2-1; tentative D call: TRBD1 (5 bases). V was trimmed by 0 bases and J by 4 bases, leaving 11 bases between them. The germline V gene encodes CDR1 SGHRS and CDR2 YFSETQ. This CDR3 has 15 amino acids.

J is TRBJ1-2 and V is TRBV6-1; D is uncertain. This CDR3 is 14 amino acids long. Germline V gene lookup returns CDR1 MNHNS and CDR2 SASEGT. The V end was cut by 4 bases, the J end by 4 bases, with 13 bases between. This CDR3 is CASSVRMARYGYTF. The DNA of the CDR3 is TGTGCCAGCAGTGTTAGGATGGCCCGCTATGGCTACACCTTC.

The chain carries TRBV6-2 or TRBV6-3 and TRBJ2-1, with TRBD1 matching 12 bases. The CDR3 has 17 residues. CDR1 and CDR2 (germline): MNHEY, SVGEGT. Trimming took 6 bases from V and 6 from J; bases not matched to a gene: 12. Written as DNA, the CDR3 is TGTGCCAGCAGAAATTCATGGGACAGGGGGCATCGCAATGAGCAGTTCTTC. Translated, it gives CASRNSWDRGHRNEQFF.

V usage is TRBV5-4 and J usage is TRBJ2-1; 8 bases are a match to TRBD2. Germline trimming cut 4 bases from V and 7 bases from J; bases unmatched to any gene: 13. CDR1 is SGHNT, CDR2 YYREEE, per germline (reference sequence). There are 16 residues in the CDR3. The CDR3 protein is CASSPGGSGSLNEQFF. DNA of the CDR3: TGTGCCAGCAGCCCGGGAGGGAGCGGGAGCCTTAATGAGCAGTTCTTC.

The chain carries TRBV7-9 and TRBJ2-3; D possibly corresponds to TRBD1 (5 bases). The length of the CDR3 is 13 residues. V lost 4 bases, J lost 4 bases, and 9 bases lay in between. Looked up from germline, CDR1 is SEHNR and CDR2 is FQNEAQ (reference sequence). The CDR3 reads CASSSSGSDTQYF. The CDR3 DNA sequence: TGTGCCAGCAGCTCATCAGGGTCAGATACGCAGTATTTT.

The chain combines TRBV5-1 with TRBJ2-5, with D possibly TRBD2 on 5 matching bases. V shed 0 bases and J shed 0 bases, with 12 bases lying between them. CDR3 length: 16 amino acids. Germline CDR1 SGHRS, CDR2 YFSETQ. CDR3 residues: CASSLVGVSYQETQYF. Written as DNA, the CDR3 is TGCGCCAGCAGCTTGGTGGGAGTCTCGTACCAAGAGACCCAGTACTTC.

V is TRBV5-6 and J is TRBJ2-1, with a possible D match to TRBD2 (5 bases). Germline V CDR1 and CDR2: SGHDT, YYEEEE. The CDR3 spans 15 residues. Trimming took 4 bases from V and 8 from J, leaving 19 bases between them. CDR3: CASSHELANLDEQFF. The CDR3 region has the DNA TGTGCCAGCAGCCACGAATTAGCGAATTTAGATGAGCAGTTCTTC.

Many counts were recorded for this clonotype. This rearrangement joins TRBV12-3 or TRBV12-4 to TRBJ2-7; D not certain. V gave up 6 bases and J gave up 0 bases, with 6 bases separating them. The CDR3 contains 12 residues. The chain's CDR3 is CASRLNSYEQYF. CDR3 DNA: TGTGCCAGCAGACTGAACTCCTACGAGCAGTACTTC.